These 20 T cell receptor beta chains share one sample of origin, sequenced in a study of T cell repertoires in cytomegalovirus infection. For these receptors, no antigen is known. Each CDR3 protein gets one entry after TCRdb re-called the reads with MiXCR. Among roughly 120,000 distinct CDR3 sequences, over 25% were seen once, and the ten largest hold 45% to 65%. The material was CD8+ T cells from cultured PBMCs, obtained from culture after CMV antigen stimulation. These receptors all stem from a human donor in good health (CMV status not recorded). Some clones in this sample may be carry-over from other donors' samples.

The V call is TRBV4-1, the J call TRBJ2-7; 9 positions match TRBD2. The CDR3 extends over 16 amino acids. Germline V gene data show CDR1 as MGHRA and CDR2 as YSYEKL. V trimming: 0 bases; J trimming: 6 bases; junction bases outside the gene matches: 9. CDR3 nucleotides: TGCGCCAGCAGCCAAGAGCGGACTAGCGAGGTTATCGAGCAGTACTTC. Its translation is CASSQERTSEVIEQYF.

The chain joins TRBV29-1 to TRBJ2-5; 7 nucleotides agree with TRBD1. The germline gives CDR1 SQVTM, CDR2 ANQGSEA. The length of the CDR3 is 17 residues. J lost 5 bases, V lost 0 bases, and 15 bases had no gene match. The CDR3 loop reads CSVEDLGTASTGETQYF. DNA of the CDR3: TGCAGCGTTGAAGATCTAGGGACAGCGAGCACCGGGGAGACCCAGTACTTC.

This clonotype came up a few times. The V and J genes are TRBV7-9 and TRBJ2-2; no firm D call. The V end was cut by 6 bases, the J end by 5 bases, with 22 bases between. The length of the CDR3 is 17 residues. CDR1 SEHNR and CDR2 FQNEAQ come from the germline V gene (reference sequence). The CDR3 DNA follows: TGTGCCAGCAGTAGTACGGATCTGGGAATCGGGACCGGGGAGCTGTTTTTT. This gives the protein CASSSTDLGIGTGELFF.

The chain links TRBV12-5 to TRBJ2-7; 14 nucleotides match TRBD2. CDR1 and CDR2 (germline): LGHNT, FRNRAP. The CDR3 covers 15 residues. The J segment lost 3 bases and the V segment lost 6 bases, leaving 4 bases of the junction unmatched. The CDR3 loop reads CASGIGLAGGYEQYF. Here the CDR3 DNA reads TGTGCTAGTGGCATCGGACTAGCGGGGGGCTACGAGCAGTACTTC. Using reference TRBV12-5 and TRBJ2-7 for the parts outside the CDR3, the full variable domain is DARVTQTPRHKVTEMGQEVTMRCQPILGHNTVFWYRQTMMQGLELLAYFRNRAPLDDSGMPKDRFSAEMPDATLATLKIQPSEPRDSAVYFCASGIGLAGGYEQYFGPGTRLTVT.

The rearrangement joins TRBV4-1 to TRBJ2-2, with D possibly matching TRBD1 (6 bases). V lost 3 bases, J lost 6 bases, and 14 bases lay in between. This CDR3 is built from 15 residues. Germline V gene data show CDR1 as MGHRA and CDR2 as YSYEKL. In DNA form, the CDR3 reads TGCGCCAGCAGCCACTCCCAGGGGTTGTCCGGGGAGCTGTTTTTT. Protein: CASSHSQGLSGELFF.

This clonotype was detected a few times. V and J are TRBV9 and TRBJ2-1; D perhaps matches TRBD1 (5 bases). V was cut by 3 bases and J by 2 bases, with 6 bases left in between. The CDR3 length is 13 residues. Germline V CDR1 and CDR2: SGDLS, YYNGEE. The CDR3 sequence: CASSEGAYNEQFF. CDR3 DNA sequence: TGTGCCAGCAGCGAAGGGGCCTACAATGAGCAGTTCTTC.

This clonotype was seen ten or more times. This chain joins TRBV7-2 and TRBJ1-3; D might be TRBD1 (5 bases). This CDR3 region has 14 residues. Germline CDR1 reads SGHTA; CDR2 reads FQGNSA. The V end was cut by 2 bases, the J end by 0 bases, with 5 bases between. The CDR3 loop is CASSLQGSGNTIYF. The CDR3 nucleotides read TGTGCCAGCAGCTTACAGGGCTCTGGAAACACCATATATTTT.

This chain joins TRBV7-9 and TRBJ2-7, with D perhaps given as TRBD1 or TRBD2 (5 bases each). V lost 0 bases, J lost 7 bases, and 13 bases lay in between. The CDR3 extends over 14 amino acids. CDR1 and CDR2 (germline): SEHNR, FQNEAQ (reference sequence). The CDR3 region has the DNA TGTGCCAGCAGCTTAGCTTGGGACCGTTCGGAGCAGTACTTC. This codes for CASSLAWDRSEQYF.

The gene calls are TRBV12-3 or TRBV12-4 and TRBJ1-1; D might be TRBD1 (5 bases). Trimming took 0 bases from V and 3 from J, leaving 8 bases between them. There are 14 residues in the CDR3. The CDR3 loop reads CASSLAGGDTEAFF. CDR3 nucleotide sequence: TGTGCCAGCAGTTTAGCGGGAGGGGACACTGAAGCTTTCTTT.

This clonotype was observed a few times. CDR3 sequence (DNA): TGCAGTGCTCGGGGGAGGGTAGCGGGGCGGTACGAGCAGTACTTC. Its protein product is CSARGRVAGRYEQYF. This chain joins TRBV20-1 and TRBJ2-7, with 8 bases that match TRBD2. After removal of 5 bases from V and 4 bases from J, the junction contained 13 bases not matched to a gene. The CDR3 is made up of 15 amino acids. Per the germline V gene, CDR1 is DFQATT and CDR2 is SNEGSKA (reference sequence).

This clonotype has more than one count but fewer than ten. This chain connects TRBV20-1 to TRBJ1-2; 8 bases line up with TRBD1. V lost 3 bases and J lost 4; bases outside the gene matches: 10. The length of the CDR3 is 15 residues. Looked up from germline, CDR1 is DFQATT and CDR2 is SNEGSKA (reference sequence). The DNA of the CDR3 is TGCAGTGCTAGGGGGACTTGGACAGGGTTCTATGGCTACACCTTC. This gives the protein CSARGTWTGFYGYTF.

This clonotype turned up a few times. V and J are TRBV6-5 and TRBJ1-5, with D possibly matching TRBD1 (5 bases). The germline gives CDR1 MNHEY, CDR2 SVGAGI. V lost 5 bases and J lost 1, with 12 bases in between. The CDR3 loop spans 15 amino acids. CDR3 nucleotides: TGTGCCAGCAGTAGGGACTGGTCGAGCAATCAGCCCCAGCATTTT. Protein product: CASSRDWSSNQPQHF.

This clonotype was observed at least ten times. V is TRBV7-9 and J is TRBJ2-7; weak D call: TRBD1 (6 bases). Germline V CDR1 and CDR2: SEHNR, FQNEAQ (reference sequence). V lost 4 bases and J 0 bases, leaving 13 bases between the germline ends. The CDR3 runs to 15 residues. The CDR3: CASSSPGQVSYEQYF. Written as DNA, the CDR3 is TGTGCCAGCAGCTCTCCGGGACAAGTCTCCTACGAGCAGTACTTC.

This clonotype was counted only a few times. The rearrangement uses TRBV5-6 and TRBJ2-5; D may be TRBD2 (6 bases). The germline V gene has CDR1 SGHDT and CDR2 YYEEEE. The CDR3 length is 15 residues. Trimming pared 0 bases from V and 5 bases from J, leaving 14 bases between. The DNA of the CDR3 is TGTGCCAGCAGCTTGGCCCAGGGAGGTTGGGAGACCCAGTACTTC. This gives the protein CASSLAQGGWETQYF. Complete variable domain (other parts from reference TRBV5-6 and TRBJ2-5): DAGVTQSPTHLIKTRGQQVTLRCSPKSGHDTVSWYQQALGQGPQFIFQYYEEEERQRGNFPDRFSGHQFPNYSSELNVNALLLGDSALYLCASSLAQGGWETQYFGPGTRLLVL.

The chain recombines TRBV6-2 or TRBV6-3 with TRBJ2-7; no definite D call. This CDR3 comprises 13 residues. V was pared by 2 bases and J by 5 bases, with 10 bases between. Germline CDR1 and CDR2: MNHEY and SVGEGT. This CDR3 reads CASSYVVSHEQYF. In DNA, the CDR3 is TGTGCCAGCAGTTACGTTGTCTCTCACGAGCAGTACTTC.

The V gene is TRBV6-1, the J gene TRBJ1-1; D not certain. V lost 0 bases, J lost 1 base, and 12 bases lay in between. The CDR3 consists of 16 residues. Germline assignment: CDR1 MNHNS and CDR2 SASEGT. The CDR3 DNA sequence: TGTGCCAGCAGTGAAGCGCGGACTCTGTCGAACACTGAAGCTTTCTTT. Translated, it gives CASSEARTLSNTEAFF.

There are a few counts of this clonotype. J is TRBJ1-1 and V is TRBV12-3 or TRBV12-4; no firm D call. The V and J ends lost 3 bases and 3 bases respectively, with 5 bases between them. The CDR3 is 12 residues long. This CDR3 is CASSFEDTEAFF. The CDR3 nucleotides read TGTGCCAGCAGTTTTGAGGACACTGAAGCTTTCTTT.

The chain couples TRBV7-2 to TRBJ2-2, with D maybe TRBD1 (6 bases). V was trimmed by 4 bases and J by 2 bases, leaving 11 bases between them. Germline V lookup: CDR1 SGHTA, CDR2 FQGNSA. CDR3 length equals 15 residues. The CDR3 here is CASSSGTLNTGELFF. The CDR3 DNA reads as TGTGCCAGCAGCTCCGGGACACTCAACACCGGGGAGCTGTTTTTT.

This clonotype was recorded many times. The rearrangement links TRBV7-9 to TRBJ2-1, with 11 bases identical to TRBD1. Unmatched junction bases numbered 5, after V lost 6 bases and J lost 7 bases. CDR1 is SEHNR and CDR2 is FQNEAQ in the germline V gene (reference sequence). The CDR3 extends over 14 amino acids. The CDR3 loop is CASRPGQGGNEQFF. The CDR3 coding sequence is TGTGCCAGCAGGCCGGGACAGGGGGGGAATGAGCAGTTCTTC.

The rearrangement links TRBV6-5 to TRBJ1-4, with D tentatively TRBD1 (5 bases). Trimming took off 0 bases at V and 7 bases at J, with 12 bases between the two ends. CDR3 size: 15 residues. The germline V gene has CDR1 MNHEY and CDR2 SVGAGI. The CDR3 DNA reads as TGTGCCAGCAGTTACTCGAGGGGTGTAACTGAAAAACTGTTTTTT. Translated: CASSYSRGVTEKLFF.